This T cell receptor beta chain appears in the sequencing data of a study of blood T cell repertoires in COVID-19. Study in general: From the United States, Italy and Spain came samples of acute and convalescent COVID-19. PBMCs, B-cell-depleted T cells, or T cells were the source of the cDNA or gDNA that made up the material.

In the original workflow: Using reference gene primer amplification, nucleated cell counts were estimated. Some clones are missing from TCRdb's copy, which holds only in-frame ones; the method was immunoSEQ multiplex PCR. V and J calls and clone size are given by that table; D and trimming were obtained from the DNA. The repertoire holds 150,000 to 190,000 clones, with roughly nine tenths as singletons. The source material was peripheral blood. The sequence was obtained from a woman in her 40s with acute or convalescent COVID-19.

The CDR3 nucleotides are TGTGCCAGCAGTTCGACAGGGGGCCGAGAGACCCAGTACTTC. It yields the protein CASSSTGGRETQYF. The rearrangement joins TRBV27 to TRBJ2-5, with 10 bases that match TRBD1. CDR1 and CDR2 (germline): MNHEY, SMNVEV (reference sequence). V gave up 4 bases and J gave up 4 bases; unmatched junction bases: 3. The length of the CDR3 is 14 residues.